This TCR beta chain was captured in a study of blood T cell repertoires in COVID-19. Study overall: T cells, B-cell-depleted T cells, or PBMCs supplied cDNA or gDNA.

Germline CDR1 reads SGDLS; CDR2 reads YYNGEE. The V and J ends lost 3 bases and 2 bases respectively, with 20 bases between them. CDR3 length equals 17 residues. The authors' processing: How many nucleated cells were present was estimated from reference gene primer amplification. Repertoires were generated with immunoSEQ multiplex PCR, while TCRdb's copy carries only in-frame clones and drops some. D and trimming come from the DNA, and the V and J calls and clone size come from that table. The sample has about 250,000 clones; 80% to 90% are singletons. This TCR derives from a woman aged 30 to 39 who had recovered from COVID-19. The sequenced material came from PBMCs or T cells enriched from blood (not recorded which). V is TRBV9 and J is TRBJ1-1, with D perhaps TRBD1 (5 bases). CDR3 in amino acids: CASSGGSGGAVNTEAFF. In nucleotides, the CDR3 is TGTGCCAGCAGCGGTGGATCTGGTGGGGCCGTTAACACTGAAGCTTTCTTT.